This TCR delta chain derives from a study of γδ T cells in repeated Plasmodium falciparum infection (dated by TCRdb to the early 2020s). In the study overall: The natural-infection arm enrolled Malian children exposed to intense seasonal malaria transmission, compared against age and gender matched Australian children. Samples from controlled-infection subjects were taken at baseline, just before selected infections, and 21 days after each infection. Malian gammadelta TCR repertoires were analysed cross-sectionally in periods with no transmission and longitudinally across episodes of acute febrile malaria. Five or six malaria-naive U.S. adults underwent four controlled human malaria infections by bites from P. falciparum NF54-infected Anopheles stephensi mosquitoes over approximately 640 days. The study examined how repeated Plasmodium falciparum infection shapes the human gammadelta T cell repertoire, using natural infection in Mali and controlled human malaria infection. The paper's findings and limits, for the study overall: Repeated controlled infections appeared to drive waves of new clonotype selection in Vdelta2-negative, largely Vdelta1+, gammadelta TCR repertoires. A highly stable polyclonal repertoire over time and infection, with many inter-individual overlapping TCRgamma sequences, was shown by Vgamma9/Vdelta2+ TCR repertoires. Generalizability was limited because the Malian cohort came from a small rural village made up predominantly of one ethnic group. Vdelta2-negative gammadelta TCR repertoires from Malian children appeared more clonally expanded, less diverse and less shared than those of Australian children. The controlled-infection cohort was small, limiting analysis of inter-individual variability in gammadelta T cell responses.

Comments on this clone: The antigen this receptor binds is unknown. The TCRdb record carries a much larger clone's protein, which differs from this DNA's translation at residue 20; a read error is the likely cause, and the protein listed here is the DNA translation.

Vgamma9/Vdelta2+ and Vdelta2-negative gammadelta T cell populations were flow-sorted from peripheral blood mononuclear cells for bulk TCR repertoire analysis. The CDR3 contains 21 residues, cysteine and phenylalanine counted. Only the CDR3 portion is preserved as DNA: 63 bases, with reading frame beginning at the first base. CDR1 TSWWSYY and CDR2 QGS are derived from the germline V gene. Libraries were constructed by multiplex PCR. Sequencing was carried out with an Illumina MiSeq. Every sorted gammadelta T cell sample had both its TCR gamma (TRG) and TCR delta (TRD) chains sequenced. The study's processing was this. Clonotype tree plots, accumulated frequency of the top 20 clonotypes, diversity index (DI) and D75 metrics were included in the repertoire analyses. TCRdb reprocessed the public data with the CATT caller; entries with the same nucleotide sequence were combined afterwards. Clone size and V and J calls follow TCRdb, not the original study. The table for this sample lists approximately 90,000 delta-chain clones; over 0.75% of them were counted only once. Together, the top ten hold roughly 9.9% of the sample.

Rearrangement joined TRDV1 to TRDJ1, and 10 junctional nucleotides match TRDD3. Sequenced sample: gamma-delta T cells from blood. The TCR comes from a pool of human donors (malaria-infected and uninfected, not separated). The nucleotide sequence is TGTGCTCTTGGGGAATTTCGATTCTGGCCTACTGGGGGATCCTACACCGATAAACTCACCTTT. This yields the protein CALGEFRFWPTGGSYTDKLTF.